This record covers a single T cell receptor (beta chain). The germline V gene has CDR1 KGHSH and CDR2 LQKENI. Trimming took 6 bases from V and 5 from J, leaving 20 bases between them. The CDR3 is made up of 15 amino acids. The study recruited people aged about 18 to 95 years across approximately 24 US areas. Assignment of participants to cohorts was predicated upon participant-reported clinical history. Cohort 3 donors were reported recovered after two negative PCRs, clearance, or symptom resolution. The data derive from a study of blood T cell repertoires in COVID-19. Across the whole study: T cells, B-cell-depleted T cells, or PBMCs supplied cDNA or gDNA.

Assay: immunoSEQ multiplex PCR; the TCRdb copy retains only in-frame clones and omits some. The table lists about 300,000 clones, 85% of them singletons. V usage is TRBV18 and J usage is TRBJ2-7, with D possibly matching TRBD1 (5 bases). The clonotype originates from a woman between 45 and 60 years old who had recovered from COVID-19. Source material: PBMCs or T cells enriched from blood (not recorded which). The CDR3 DNA is TGTGCCAGCTCCTCTGGGGCTCAAGTCGGTAACGAGCAGTACTTC. Translation: CASSSGAQVGNEQYF.